The 8 T cell receptor beta chains given below trace back to one sample, sequenced in a study of blood T cell repertoires in COVID-19. This table comes from immunoSEQ multiplex PCR, and its TCRdb copy is limited to in-frame clones, with some not included. The table records 300,000 to 400,000 clones, 88% of them present only once. The specimen sequenced was peripheral blood. These receptor sequences come from a woman in her 70s with COVID-19, enrolled during active disease.

The V gene is TRBV13, the J gene TRBJ2-5; perhaps TRBD1 as D (6 bases). The ends were cut back, 3 bases at V and 0 bases at J, with 11 bases in the middle. Germline CDR1 PRHDT, CDR2 FYEKMQ (reference sequence). This CDR3 has 15 amino acids. The CDR3 reads CASSFPGQYQETQYF. DNA of the CDR3: TGTGCCAGCAGCTTCCCTGGACAGTACCAAGAGACCCAGTACTTC.

The chain is built from TRBV19 and TRBJ1-2, with 7 bases lining up with TRBD1. V gave up 5 bases and J gave up 8 bases; unmatched junction bases: 8. This CDR3 contains 13 residues. The germline V gene encodes CDR1 LNHDA and CDR2 SQIVND (reference sequence). The CDR3 is CASSLSTGRGYTF. CDR3 DNA: TGTGCCAGTAGTCTCTCGACAGGGCGAGGCTACACCTTC.

Written as DNA, the CDR3 is TGTGCCAGCAGCCAAGGACAGGGACTGGCCAAAGAGACCCAGTACTTC. As protein: CASSQGQGLAKETQYF. The chain joins TRBV3-1 (or the pseudogene TRBV3-2) to TRBJ2-5; D is possibly TRBD1 (7 bases). The germline V gene encodes CDR1 LGHDT and CDR2 YNNKEL (reference sequence). V dropped 1 base and J dropped 3 bases, with 15 bases sitting between them. The CDR3 sequence is 16 residues long.

The chain combines TRBV28 with TRBJ1-1; no clear D. CDR1 and CDR2 (germline): MDHEN, SYDVKM. This CDR3 is built from 13 residues. Trimming stripped 8 bases from V and 3 bases from J, with 13 bases between. In DNA, the CDR3 is TGTGCCAGCCGGACTGTAAGGGACACTGAAGCTTTCTTT. Its translation: CASRTVRDTEAFF.

This clone appeared once. The chain is built from TRBV5-1 and TRBJ2-5; unclear D gene. Germline V gives CDR1 SGHRS, CDR2 YFSETQ. The CDR3 is made up of 12 amino acids. Deletions cut 4 bases from V and 5 bases from J, with 9 bases between. Here the CDR3 DNA reads TGCGCCAGCAGCCAGTCAATGGAGACCCAGTACTTC. Its translation is CASSQSMETQYF.

V and J are TRBV4-3 and TRBJ1-2; 9 nucleotides align to TRBD1. The CDR3 loop spans 15 amino acids. V shed 1 base and J 5 bases; nucleotides not matched to a gene: 5. Per germline, CDR1 LGHNA and CDR2 YSLEER. CDR3 sequence: CASSQGTGEGYGYTF. The CDR3 nucleotides read TGCGCCAGCAGCCAAGGGACAGGGGAGGGGTATGGCTACACCTTC.

The genes are TRBV27 and TRBJ2-5; the D is unclear. V gave up 5 bases and J gave up 1 base, with 11 bases separating them. Germline CDR1 is MNHEY and CDR2 is SMNVEV (reference sequence). The CDR3 is 14 amino acids. CDR3 region: CASSLWATQETQYF. CDR3 DNA: TGTGCCAGCAGTCTTTGGGCAACCCAAGAGACCCAGTACTTC.

The J gene is TRBJ2-7, the V gene TRBV12-5, with D perhaps matching TRBD1 (6 bases). The CDR3 covers 12 residues. CDR1 is LGHNT, CDR2 FRNRAP, per germline. Trimming took off 6 bases at V and 0 bases at J, with 6 bases between the two ends. The CDR3, as DNA: TGTGCTAGTGGGGACAGCTCCTACGAGCAGTACTTC. Encoded protein: CASGDSSYEQYF.